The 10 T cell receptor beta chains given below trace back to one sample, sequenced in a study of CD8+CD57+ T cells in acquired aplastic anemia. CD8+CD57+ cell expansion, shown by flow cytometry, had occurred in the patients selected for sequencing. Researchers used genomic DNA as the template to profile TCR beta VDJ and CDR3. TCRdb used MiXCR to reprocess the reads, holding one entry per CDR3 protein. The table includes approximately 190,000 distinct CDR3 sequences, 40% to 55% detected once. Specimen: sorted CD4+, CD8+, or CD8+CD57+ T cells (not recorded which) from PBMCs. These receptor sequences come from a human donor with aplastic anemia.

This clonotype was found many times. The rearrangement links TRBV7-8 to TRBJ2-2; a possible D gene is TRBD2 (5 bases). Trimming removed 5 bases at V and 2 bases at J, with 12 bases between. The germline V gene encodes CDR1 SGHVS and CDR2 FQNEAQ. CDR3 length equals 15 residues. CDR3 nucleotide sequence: TGTGCCAGCAGCCCCGAGAGGGTAAACACCGGGGAGCTGTTTTTT. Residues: CASSPERVNTGELFF.

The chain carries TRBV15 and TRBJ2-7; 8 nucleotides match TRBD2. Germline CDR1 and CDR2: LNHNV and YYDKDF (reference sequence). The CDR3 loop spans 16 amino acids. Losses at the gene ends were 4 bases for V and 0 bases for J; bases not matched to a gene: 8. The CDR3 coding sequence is TGTGCCACCAGCACGGGACTAGAATTTCCCTCCTACGAGCAGTACTTC. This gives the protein CATSTGLEFPSYEQYF.

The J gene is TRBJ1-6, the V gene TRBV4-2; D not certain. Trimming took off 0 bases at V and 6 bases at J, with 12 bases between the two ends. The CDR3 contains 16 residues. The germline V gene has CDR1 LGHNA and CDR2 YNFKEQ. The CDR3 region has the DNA TGTGCCAGCAGCCAAGATCGAACAGCCTTTAATTCACCCCTCCACTTT. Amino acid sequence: CASSQDRTAFNSPLHF.

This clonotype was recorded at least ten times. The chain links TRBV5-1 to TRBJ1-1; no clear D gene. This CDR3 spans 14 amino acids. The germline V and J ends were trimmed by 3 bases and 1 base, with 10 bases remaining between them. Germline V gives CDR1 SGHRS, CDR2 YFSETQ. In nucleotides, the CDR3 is TGCGCCAGCAGCTCAGGTTCAGGGAACACTGAAGCTTTCTTT. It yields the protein CASSSGSGNTEAFF.

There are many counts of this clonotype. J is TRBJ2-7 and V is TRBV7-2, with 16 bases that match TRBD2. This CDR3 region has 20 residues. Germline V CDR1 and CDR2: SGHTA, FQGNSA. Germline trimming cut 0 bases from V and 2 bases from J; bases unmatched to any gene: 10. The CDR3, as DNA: TGTGCCAGCAGCTTAGCGTTCATGGGGACTAGCGGGAGGGGGGCCTACGAGCAGTACTTC. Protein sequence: CASSLAFMGTSGRGAYEQYF.

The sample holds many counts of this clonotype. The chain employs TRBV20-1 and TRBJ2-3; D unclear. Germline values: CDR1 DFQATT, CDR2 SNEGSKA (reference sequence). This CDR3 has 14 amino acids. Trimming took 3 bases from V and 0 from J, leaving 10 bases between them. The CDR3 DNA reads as TGCAGTGCTAGTGGTGTGAGAAGCACAGATACGCAGTATTTT. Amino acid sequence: CSASGVRSTDTQYF.

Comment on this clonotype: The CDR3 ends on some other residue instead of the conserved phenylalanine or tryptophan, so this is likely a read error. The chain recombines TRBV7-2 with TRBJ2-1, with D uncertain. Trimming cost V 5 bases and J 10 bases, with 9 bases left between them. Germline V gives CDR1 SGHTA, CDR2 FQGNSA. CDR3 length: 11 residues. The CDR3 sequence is CASSEVYEQFL. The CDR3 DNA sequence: TGTGCCAGCAGCGAGGTGTACGAGCAGTTCCTC.

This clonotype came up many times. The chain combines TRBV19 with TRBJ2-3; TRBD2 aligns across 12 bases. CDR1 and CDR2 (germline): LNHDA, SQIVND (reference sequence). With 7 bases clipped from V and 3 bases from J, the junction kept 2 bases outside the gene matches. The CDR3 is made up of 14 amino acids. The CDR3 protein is CASKTSGSTDTQYF. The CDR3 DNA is TGTGCCAGTAAGACTAGCGGGAGTACAGATACGCAGTATTTT.

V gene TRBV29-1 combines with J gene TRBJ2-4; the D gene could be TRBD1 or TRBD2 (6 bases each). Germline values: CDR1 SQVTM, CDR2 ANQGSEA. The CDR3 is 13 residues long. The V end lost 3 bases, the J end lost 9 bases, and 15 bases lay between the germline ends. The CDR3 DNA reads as TGCAGCGTTGAGGAGGGGCGAGGGGGCATTCAGTACTTC. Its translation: CSVEEGRGGIQYF.

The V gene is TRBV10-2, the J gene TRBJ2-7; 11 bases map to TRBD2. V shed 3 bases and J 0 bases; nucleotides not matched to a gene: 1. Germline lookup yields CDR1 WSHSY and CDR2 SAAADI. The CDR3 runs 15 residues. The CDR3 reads CASSDLAGGSYEQYF. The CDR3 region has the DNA TGCGCCAGCAGTGATCTAGCGGGGGGCTCCTACGAGCAGTACTTC.